These 30 T cell receptor beta chains came from one sample sequenced in a study of PD-1 blockade in mismatch repair-deficient tumors. Assay used: immunoSEQ multiplex PCR; TCRdb lists only in-frame clones, some missing. The table lists about 51,000 clones, about 85% of them singletons. The sequenced sample was peripheral blood, obtained more than 19 weeks after starting pembrolizumab. Receptors originate from an adult with mismatch repair-deficient cancer.

V and J are TRBV2 and TRBJ1-1, with a weak D call TRBD1 (5 bases). Trimming shortened V by 7 bases and J by 3 bases, and 15 bases separated the two germline ends. Germline CDR1 and CDR2: SNHLY and FYNNEI. This CDR3 region has 14 residues. CDR3 nucleotides: TGTGCCAGCATTCAACAGGTTTATGACACTGAAGCTTTCTTT. As protein: CASIQQVYDTEAFF. The full variable domain, in which reference TRBV2 and TRBJ1-1 provide the parts outside the CDR3, is EPEVTQTPSHQVTQMGQEVILRCVPISNHLYFYWYRQILGQKVEFLVSFYNNEISEKSEIFDDQFSVERPDGSNFTLKIRSTKLEDSAMYFCASIQQVYDTEAFFGQGTRLTVV.

In its sample, this clone was seen a few times. The chain links TRBV7-9 to TRBJ2-7; D ambiguous. Germline V gene sequence: CDR1 SEHNR, CDR2 FQNEAQ (reference sequence). This CDR3 contains 13 residues. V lost 7 bases and J lost 5, with 15 bases in between. CDR3 in amino acids: CASIGWQVHEQYF. CDR3 nucleotide sequence: TGTGCCAGCATTGGATGGCAGGTCCACGAGCAGTACTTC.

This clone was detected only once. This sequence joins TRBV19 and TRBJ2-1; D remains unclear. The CDR3 has 13 residues. Looked up from germline, CDR1 is LNHDA and CDR2 is SQIVND (reference sequence). Trimming took off 4 bases at V and 4 bases at J, with 8 bases between the two ends. The CDR3: CASSKDHYNEQFF. The CDR3 DNA sequence: TGTGCCAGTAGTAAAGACCATTACAATGAGCAGTTCTTC.

This clone was seen just once. The V gene is TRBV10-3, the J gene TRBJ1-3; D is unclear. The CDR3 runs 14 residues. From germline, CDR1 is ENHRY and CDR2 SYGVKD. V lost 3 bases, J lost 9 bases, and 15 bases lay in between. The CDR3 here is CAISDGRTGGTIYF. For the CDR3, the DNA is TGTGCCATCAGTGATGGCAGGACCGGAGGCACCATATATTTT.

The chain links TRBV7-3 to TRBJ2-2; TRBD2 agrees at 8 bases. The CDR3 extends over 14 amino acids. Germline loops: CDR1 SGHTA, CDR2 FQGTGA. Trimming removed 6 bases from V and 2 bases from J; junction bases left unmatched: 2. Here the CDR3 reads CASRAGENTGELFF. The CDR3 nucleotides are TGTGCCAGCAGAGCGGGGGAAAACACCGGGGAGCTGTTTTTT.

The chain couples TRBV27 to TRBJ2-1; weak D call: TRBD2 (6 bases). The CDR3 covers 15 residues. The germline gives CDR1 MNHEY, CDR2 SMNVEV (reference sequence). V dropped 2 bases and J dropped 4 bases, with 12 bases sitting between them. This CDR3 is CASSLTSGGYNEQFF. The CDR3 nucleotides read TGTGCCAGCAGTTTAACCAGCGGAGGGTACAATGAGCAGTTCTTC.

The chain employs TRBV12-5 and TRBJ2-7; 8 nucleotides align to TRBD1. Germline V gives CDR1 LGHNT, CDR2 FRNRAP. V lost 2 bases to trimming and J lost 2 bases; unmatched junction nucleotides: 5. The CDR3 contains 15 residues. The CDR3 protein is CASGLRDRPTYEQYF. In DNA, the CDR3 is TGTGCTAGTGGTTTGAGGGACAGGCCCACCTACGAGCAGTACTTC.

The chain uses TRBV11-2 and TRBJ2-2; the match to TRBD2 covers 7 bases. CDR1 is SGHAT and CDR2 is FQNNGV in the germline V gene. Trimming at V came to 6 bases and at J to 6 bases, leaving 7 bases not matched to a gene. The length of the CDR3 is 14 residues. The CDR3 bases are TGTGCCAGCAGGAGATTGGGAGGGCCCGGGGAGCTGTTTTTT. It translates to CASRRLGGPGELFF.

The rearrangement links TRBV19 to TRBJ1-3; perhaps TRBD1 as D (5 bases). Trimming took 3 bases from V and 1 from J, leaving 13 bases between them. The CDR3 loop spans 16 amino acids. From germline, CDR1 is LNHDA and CDR2 SQIVND (reference sequence). CDR3 sequence reads: CASSMVFGTSGNTIYF. In DNA form, the CDR3 reads TGTGCCAGTAGTATGGTTTTCGGGACTTCTGGAAACACCATATATTTT.

This clone occurred a few times. The chain recombines TRBV7-6 with TRBJ2-7; tentatively, D is TRBD2 (6 bases). The V gene's germline CDR1 is SGHVS and CDR2 FNYEAQ. V shed 10 bases and J shed 5 bases, with 12 bases lying between them. This CDR3 has 11 residues. CDR3 sequence (DNA): TGTGCCACCGGCACGGGAGACGAGCAGTACTTC. It codes for CATGTGDEQYF.

This sequence joins TRBV5-1 and TRBJ1-1, with a weak D call TRBD1 (5 bases). CDR1 is SGHRS, CDR2 YFSETQ, per germline. The CDR3 runs 16 residues. V shed 4 bases and J shed 1 base, with 17 bases lying between them. CDR3 sequence (DNA): TGCGCCAGCAGCCTCCAGGGCGGGGGAGCGAACACTGAAGCTTTCTTT. Translating gives CASSLQGGGANTEAFF.

This rearrangement joins TRBV6-5 to TRBJ1-1; TRBD1 matches 8 bases. The CDR3 is made up of 15 amino acids. J gave up 4 bases and V 3 bases, and 7 bases lay outside the gene matches. Germline V gene lookup returns CDR1 MNHEY and CDR2 SVGAGI. The CDR3 sequence: CASSYCRGLCTEAFF. The CDR3 coding sequence is TGTGCCAGCAGTTATTGCAGGGGGCTATGCACTGAAGCTTTCTTT.

The V call is TRBV13, the J call TRBJ2-7; 14 positions match TRBD2. Unmatched junction bases numbered 8, after V lost 4 bases and J lost 6 bases. CDR3 size: 16 residues. The V gene's germline CDR1 is PRHDT and CDR2 FYEKMQ (reference sequence). CDR3 sequence: CASSSGLAGAWGEQYF. DNA for the CDR3: TGTGCCAGCAGCTCGGGACTAGCGGGAGCGTGGGGCGAGCAGTACTTC. Supplemented by reference TRBV13 and TRBJ2-7, the full variable domain reads AAGVIQSPRHLIKEKRETATLKCYPIPRHDTVYWYQQGPGQDPQFLISFYEKMQSDKGSIPDRFSAQQFSDYHSELNMSSLELGDSALYFCASSSGLAGAWGEQYFGPGTRLTVT.

The CDR3 here is CASSRGGRAYEQYF. The CDR3 DNA sequence: TGTGCCAGTAGTAGGGGCGGGAGGGCCTACGAGCAGTACTTC. V is TRBV19 and J is TRBJ2-7, with 9 bases aligning to TRBD2. The CDR3 loop spans 14 amino acids. Looked up from germline, CDR1 is LNHDA and CDR2 is SQIVND (reference sequence). J lost 2 bases, V lost 4 bases, and 3 bases had no gene match.

This sequence joins TRBV5-6 and TRBJ2-1, with D perhaps TRBD1 (5 bases). Trimming left V 7 bases short and J 7 bases short, with 12 bases between. This CDR3 spans 12 amino acids. The germline V gene has CDR1 SGHDT and CDR2 YYEEEE. The CDR3 DNA reads TGTGCCAGCGGCCTCCAGGGTAATGAGCAGTTCTTC. Translating gives CASGLQGNEQFF.

This clone was detected a few times. J is TRBJ2-2 and V is TRBV27; no definite D call. Between the trimmed V and J ends, which lost 4 bases and 3 bases, there was a span of 9 bases. The CDR3 consists of 14 residues. Germline V CDR1 and CDR2: MNHEY, SMNVEV (reference sequence). The CDR3 here is CASSYGQHTGELFF. The CDR3, as DNA: TGTGCCAGCAGTTACGGGCAGCACACCGGGGAGCTGTTTTTT.

This clone has more than one count but fewer than ten. The sample carries other DNA sequences with the same CDR3. CDR3 nucleotide sequence: TGTGCCAGCAGCTTAGAGAGGGGGCAGCCCCAGCATTTT. The encoded protein is CASSLERGQPQHF. This chain joins TRBV11-2 and TRBJ1-5; a weak D match, TRBD1 (6 bases). Germline lookup yields CDR1 SGHAT and CDR2 FQNNGV. V shed 0 bases and J shed 7 bases, with 7 bases lying between them. The CDR3 has 13 amino acids. The variable domain in full, completed from reference TRBV11-2 and TRBJ1-5, reads EAGVAQSPRYKIIEKRQSVAFWCNPISGHATLYWYQQILGQGPKLLIQFQNNGVVDDSQLPKDRFSAERLKGVDSTLKIQPAKLEDSAVYLCASSLERGQPQHFGDGTRLSIL.

The J gene is TRBJ2-7, the V gene TRBV5-5; tentatively, D is TRBD1 (5 bases). V gave up 2 bases and J gave up 2 bases, with 11 bases separating them. The CDR3 has 14 residues. The V gene's germline CDR1 is SGHKS and CDR2 YYEKEE (reference sequence). The CDR3 region has the DNA TGTGCCAGCAGCTTACGCAGGGTAACCTACGAGCAGTACTTC. It is translated as CASSLRRVTYEQYF. The variable domain in full, completed from reference TRBV5-5 and TRBJ2-7, reads DAGVTQSPTHLIKTRGQQVTLRCSPISGHKSVSWYQQVLGQGPQFIFQYYEKEERGRGNFPDRFSARQFPNYSSELNVNALLLGDSALYLCASSLRRVTYEQYFGPGTRLTVT.

The CDR3 DNA sequence: TGTGCCAGCAGGGGGATGGGGCACACTGAAGCTTTCTTT. It is translated as CASRGMGHTEAFF. The chain employs TRBV6-6 and TRBJ1-1; perhaps TRBD1 as D (5 bases). The CDR3 consists of 13 residues. Per germline, CDR1 MNHNY and CDR2 SVGAGI (reference sequence). The V and J ends lost 6 bases and 3 bases respectively, with 11 bases between them.

The chain is built from TRBV30 and TRBJ2-1; D ambiguous. The germline gives CDR1 GTSNPN, CDR2 SVGIG (reference sequence). V dropped 0 bases and J dropped 4 bases, with 7 bases sitting between them. The CDR3 is 13 amino acids. For the CDR3, the DNA is TGTGCCTGGAGTGTTTATCCTTACAATGAGCAGTTCTTC. This gives the protein CAWSVYPYNEQFF.

The chain links TRBV25-1 to TRBJ2-2; 9 positions match TRBD2. The CDR3 consists of 16 residues. V trimming: 8 bases; J trimming: 7 bases; junction bases outside the gene matches: 14. Germline assignment: CDR1 MGHDK and CDR2 SYGVNS. The CDR3 loop reads CASRFGTSGPGGELFF. CDR3 DNA sequence: TGTGCCAGCCGATTTGGAACTAGCGGGCCGGGCGGGGAGCTGTTTTTT.

This clone was counted once. The rearrangement uses TRBV4-3 and TRBJ2-4, with D possibly TRBD1 on 5 matching bases. Germline assignment: CDR1 LGHNA and CDR2 YSLEER. V shed 2 bases and J shed 1 base, with 9 bases lying between them. CDR3 length: 15 residues. The CDR3 loop reads CASSQTRVAKNIQYF. CDR3 DNA: TGCGCCAGCAGCCAAACCAGGGTCGCCAAAAACATTCAGTACTTC.

In the case of this clone: A junction boundary mismatches the germline segment, possibly from a read error. The chain links TRBV7-7 to TRBJ2-5, with 7 bases matching TRBD2. Germline CDR1 SSHAT, CDR2 FNYEAQ (reference sequence). The CDR3 contains 15 residues. The CDR3 coding sequence is TGTGCTAGCAGCGGAGCTAGCGGAAACCAAGAGACCCAGTACTTC. This translates into CASSGASGNQETQYF. The complete variable domain, with remaining parts taken from reference TRBV7-7 and TRBJ2-5, reads GAGVSQSPRYKVTKRGQDVTLRCDPISSHATLYWYQQALGQGPEFLTYFNYEAQPDKSGLPSDRFSAERPEGSISTLTIQRTEQRDSAMYRCASSGASGNQETQYFGPGTRLLVL.

The chain recombines TRBV18 with TRBJ2-7; D possibly uses TRBD1 or TRBD2 (6 bases each). The V gene lost 3 bases and the J gene lost 3 bases, with 15 bases spanning the gap. The CDR3 has 15 amino acids. Germline CDR1 KGHSH, CDR2 LQKENI. Written as DNA, the CDR3 is TGTGCCAGCTCACCGCCGCGGGACATATACTACGAGCAGTACTTC. Translated: CASSPPRDIYYEQYF.

The chain combines TRBV11-2 with TRBJ2-5; the D is unclear. The germline CDR1 and CDR2 sequences are SGHAT and FQNNGV. The CDR3 covers 15 residues. V dropped 5 bases and J dropped 0 bases, with 13 bases sitting between them. The CDR3 DNA reads TGTGCCAGCAGCCTTTTCAGGAACCACCAAGAGACCCAGTACTTC. It yields the protein CASSLFRNHQETQYF. Full variable domain (outside the CDR3, taken from reference TRBV11-2 and TRBJ2-5): EAGVAQSPRYKIIEKRQSVAFWCNPISGHATLYWYQQILGQGPKLLIQFQNNGVVDDSQLPKDRFSAERLKGVDSTLKIQPAKLEDSAVYLCASSLFRNHQETQYFGPGTRLLVL.

This sequence joins TRBV6-6 and TRBJ1-2, with D tentatively TRBD1 (5 bases). Germline CDR1 is MNHNY and CDR2 is SVGAGI (reference sequence). The CDR3 is 15 amino acids. The V and J ends lost 2 bases and 8 bases respectively, with 18 bases between them. CDR3 sequence: CASSYKTGGAAGYTF. CDR3 DNA sequence: TGTGCCAGCAGTTACAAAACTGGAGGGGCCGCCGGCTACACCTTC.

This chain joins TRBV27 and TRBJ2-7, with a weak D call TRBD1 (6 bases). V was shortened by 4 bases and J by 6 bases, with 19 bases between the two germline ends. The germline V gene has CDR1 MNHEY and CDR2 SMNVEV (reference sequence). CDR3 length: 15 residues. CDR3 in DNA: TGTGCCAGCAGTTCCCTGAAGGCAGGGGCAAGCGAGCAGTACTTC. This gives the protein CASSSLKAGASEQYF.

The genes are TRBV7-9 and TRBJ2-3, with 7 bases fitting TRBD1. V shed 0 bases and J 3 bases; nucleotides not matched to a gene: 6. Germline V gene sequence: CDR1 SEHNR, CDR2 FQNEAQ (reference sequence). This CDR3 comprises 16 residues. The CDR3 loop reads CASSLASDRVTDTQYF. The CDR3 DNA reads as TGTGCCAGCAGCTTAGCGAGCGACAGGGTGACAGATACGCAGTATTTT.

The chain uses TRBV6-4 and TRBJ1-1, with no clear D. The CDR3 contains 13 residues. Germline V lookup: CDR1 MRHNA, CDR2 SNTAGT. The V end was cut by 4 bases, the J end by 2 bases, with 8 bases between. This CDR3 is CASSVQENTEAFF. CDR3 bases: TGTGCCAGCAGTGTTCAGGAAAACACTGAAGCTTTCTTT.

The chain employs TRBV5-1 and TRBJ1-1, with 11 bases identical to TRBD1. Germline CDR1 SGHRS, CDR2 YFSETQ. The CDR3 spans 14 residues. V was clipped by 7 bases and J by 4 bases; unmatched bases: 6. CDR3 in amino acids: CASRTGGKGTEAFF. The CDR3 DNA reads TGCGCCAGCCGGACAGGGGGCAAGGGCACTGAAGCTTTCTTT. The variable domain in full, completed from reference TRBV5-1 and TRBJ1-1, reads KAGVTQTPRYLIKTRGQQVTLSCSPISGHRSVSWYQQTPGQGLQFLFEYFSETQRNKGNFPGRFSGRQFSNSRSEMNVSTLELGDSALYLCASRTGGKGTEAFFGQGTRLTVV.